Given below is one TCR beta chain in context. The data derive from a study of yellow fever vaccine responses in identical twins. TCRdb itself ran the RT-PCR reads through MiXCR, one entry per CDR3 protein. The sample lists about 19,000 distinct CDR3 sequences; over 65% were seen once. The germline V gene encodes CDR1 MNHNS and CDR2 SASEGT. Trimming pared 8 bases from V and 1 base from J, leaving 11 bases between. The length of the CDR3 is 14 residues. This receptor was identified in a woman aged 18-35 years who received the yellow fever vaccine. Sample: T cells from blood (PBMCs), unsorted or a sorted subset (not recorded which), taken before or after yellow fever vaccination (not recorded which). The rearrangement joins TRBV6-1 to TRBJ2-2; D not resolved. CDR3 amino acids: CASGRPRNTGELFF. The CDR3 region has the DNA TGTGCCAGCGGGCGGCCGAGGAACACCGGGGAGCTGTTTTTT.